This TCR beta chain was captured in a study of T-cell memory formation after mild COVID-19. Using its own MiXCR run on the 5' RACE reads, TCRdb lists one record per CDR3 protein. Of roughly 300,000 distinct CDR3 sequences listed, 7.5% to 9.5% were seen once; the top ten hold about 22%. Trimming removed 3 bases at V and 6 bases at J, with 12 bases between. This CDR3 region has 13 residues. Germline V CDR1 and CDR2: SGHRS, YFSETQ. The chain joins TRBV5-1 to TRBJ1-2, with a tentative D call TRBD1 (6 bases). The source material was PBMCs or a T cell subset sorted from them (not recorded which). This sequence originates from a man aged 18-30 years who had mild COVID-19 (a few samples of this study predate the infection). Cell type and time point are not known. CDR3 residues: CASSWDISNGYTF. CDR3 nucleotides: TGCGCCAGCAGCTGGGACATAAGTAATGGCTACACCTTC.